This T cell receptor (beta chain) was identified in a study of OX40 agonist ivuxolimab in advanced cancers. Notes on the study in general: Among the least clonally expanded were partial responders at 0.1-3.0 mg/kg.

Profiling relied on immunoSEQ multiplex PCR, and the TCRdb table lists in-frame clones only, not all of them. The table lists fewer than 85,000 clones, 85% to 90% of them singletons. Worth noting for this clone: Its antigen is not identified.

CDR3 length equals 13 residues. The V gene lost 5 bases and the J gene lost 1 base, with 8 bases spanning the gap. The germline CDR1 and CDR2 sequences are SQVTM and ANQGSEA. This receptor was obtained from an adult with an advanced solid tumor such as melanoma, head and neck, liver or kidney cancer. The sequenced sample was CD4+ or CD8+ T cells sorted from blood, obtained in a trial of the OX40 agonist ivuxolimab. The chain is built from TRBV29-1 and TRBJ2-2; D is possibly TRBD1 (6 bases). This CDR3 reads CSVPGQNTGELFF. The CDR3 region has the DNA TGCAGCGTTCCGGGACAGAACACCGGGGAGCTGTTTTTT.